The rows below give T cell receptor beta chains drawn from one sample of a study of blood T cell repertoires in COVID-19. Only in-frame clones appear in the TCRdb table, and some are missing; sequencing was by immunoSEQ multiplex PCR. The sample shows tens of thousands of clones, around 83% of them seen only once. Input material: peripheral blood. The receptors originated from a woman aged 55-69 years with acute or convalescent COVID-19. Each CDR3 is given with its conserved first and last residue. A D gene is named only where the DNA matches it firmly. The size entry is marked missing in some rows and otherwise reads once, few, many or a size class.

J,length,V,D,size,CDR3,DNA
TRBJ1-1,11,TRBV20-1,NA,NA,CSAAGGSEAFF,TGCAGTGCGGCTGGGGGCAGTGAAGCTTTCTTT
TRBJ1-2,15,TRBV11-2,TRBD1,NA,CASSRGQGSPDGYTF,TGTGCCAGCAGCCGAGGACAGGGCAGCCCCGATGGCTACACCTTC
TRBJ1-1,14,TRBV29-1,NA,NA,CSAGGGTPLAEAFF,TGCAGCGCTGGTGGGGGGACCCCCTTGGCTGAAGCTTTCTTT
TRBJ1-2,14,TRBV28,TRBD1,NA,CASRRGQGDYGYTF,TGTGCCAGCAGACGCGGACAGGGGGACTATGGCTACACCTTC
TRBJ1-1,14,TRBV30,TRBD1,NA,CAREGQGDRDEAFF,TGTGCCCGGGAGGGACAGGGGGACCGGGATGAAGCTTTCTTT
TRBJ1-1,14,TRBV12-5,TRBD1,NA,CASGSTGGQTEAFF,TGTGCTAGTGGTTCGACAGGGGGCCAAACTGAAGCTTTCTTT
TRBJ2-3,14,TRBV11-2,NA,NA,CASSLELDTDTQYF,TGTGCCAGCAGCTTAGAACTCGACACAGATACGCAGTATTTT
TRBJ2-5,14,TRBV19,NA,NA,CASSRAVGSETQYF,TGTGCCAGTAGTAGAGCGGTGGGGTCGGAGACCCAGTACTTC
TRBJ1-3,15,TRBV6-5,TRBD1,NA,CASRATGTVANTIYF,TGTGCCAGCAGAGCCACTGGGACAGTGGCAAACACCATATATTTT
TRBJ2-7,14,TRBV3-1/TRBV3-2,TRBD2,once,CASSRLAGDGEQYF,TGTGCCAGCAGCCGACTAGCGGGAGATGGCGAGCAGTACTTC
TRBJ2-5,15,TRBV7-9,TRBD1,NA,CASSKDRGVQETQYF,TGTGCCAGCAGCAAAGACAGGGGAGTCCAAGAGACCCAGTACTTC
TRBJ1-2,13,TRBV3-1/TRBV3-2,NA,NA,CASSYGTQYGYTF,TGTGCCAGCAGTTACGGGACACAGTATGGCTACACCTTC
TRBJ1-2,15,TRBV6-1,NA,NA,CASSDLFRGIDGYTF,TGTGCCAGCAGTGATCTATTCCGGGGAATAGACGGCTACACCTTC
TRBJ2-5,14,TRBV5-1,TRBD1,NA,CASSRTGSQETQYF,TGCGCCAGCAGCCGGACAGGCTCACAAGAGACCCAGTACTTC
TRBJ1-1,14,TRBV7-2,TRBD1,NA,CASSVTTGVGEAFF,TGTGCCAGCAGCGTGACGACAGGGGTTGGTGAAGCTTTCTTT
TRBJ2-1,15,TRBV6-5,NA,NA,CASTPTRSGYNEQFF,TGTGCCAGCACCCCGACTAGAAGCGGGTACAATGAGCAGTTCTTC
TRBJ2-3,14,TRBV3-1/TRBV3-2,TRBD2,NA,CASSHDVAGDTQYF,TGTGCCAGCAGCCACGACGTAGCGGGAGATACGCAGTATTTT
TRBJ2-4,14,TRBV29-1,NA,NA,CSVTPPVGGNIQYF,TGCAGCGTCACACCCCCCGTCGGGGGAAACATTCAGTACTTC
TRBJ1-2,13,TRBV3-1/TRBV3-2,TRBD1,NA,CASSPRQGSGYTF,TGTGCCAGCAGCCCCAGACAGGGAAGTGGCTACACCTTC
TRBJ2-5,15,TRBV9,TRBD1,NA,CASSRGRTGAETQYF,TGTGCCAGCAGCAGGGGAAGGACAGGGGCAGAGACCCAGTACTTC
TRBJ1-1,14,TRBV19,NA,NA,CASSPQGRRTEAFF,TGTGCCAGTAGTCCCCAGGGGAGACGGACTGAAGCTTTCTTT
TRBJ2-1,15,TRBV10-1,TRBD2,NA,CASSEEVGEGNEQFF,TGCGCCAGCAGTGAGGAGGTAGGGGAGGGGAATGAGCAGTTCTTC
TRBJ2-3,16,TRBV6-2/TRBV6-3,TRBD2,NA,CASSLRLAYSTDTQYF,TGTGCCAGCAGTCTTCGACTAGCGTATAGCACAGATACGCAGTATTTT
TRBJ2-5,14,TRBV2,NA,NA,CASSGTGQQETQYF,TGTGCCAGCAGTGGAACGGGTCAGCAAGAGACCCAGTACTTC
TRBJ2-1,14,TRBV19,TRBD2,NA,CASTRGGFYNEQFF,TGTGCCAGTACTCGGGGGGGCTTCTACAATGAGCAGTTCTTC
TRBJ2-1,17,TRBV4-1,TRBD2,NA,CASSQSPSTSGRSEQFF,TGCGCCAGCAGCCAATCCCCCTCTACTAGCGGGAGAAGTGAGCAGTTCTTC
TRBJ1-1,12,TRBV2,TRBD1,NA,CASRGQGAEAFF,TGTGCCAGCAGGGGACAGGGGGCTGAAGCTTTCTTT
TRBJ1-4,16,TRBV30,NA,once,CAWSVRSPGSNEKLFF,TGTGCCTGGAGTGTACGGTCCCCGGGGAGTAATGAAAAACTGTTTTTT
TRBJ1-2,14,TRBV19,TRBD1,NA,CASSNQGGADGYTF,TGTGCCAGTAGTAACCAAGGGGGCGCGGATGGCTACACCTTC
TRBJ1-4,15,TRBV5-1,NA,NA,CASSPSRASNEKLFF,TGCGCCAGCAGTCCGTCGCGGGCCTCTAATGAAAAACTGTTTTTT
TRBJ1-1,14,TRBV6-5,NA,once,CASTFLGEGTEAFF,TGTGCCAGCACCTTCTTAGGGGAGGGCACTGAAGCTTTCTTT
TRBJ2-7,13,TRBV6-5,TRBD1,NA,CASERTGTYEQYF,TGTGCCAGCGAACGGACAGGGACCTACGAGCAGTACTTC
TRBJ1-1,15,TRBV30,TRBD1,NA,CAWVGTGNMNTEAFF,TGTGCCTGGGTGGGGACAGGGAACATGAACACTGAAGCTTTCTTT